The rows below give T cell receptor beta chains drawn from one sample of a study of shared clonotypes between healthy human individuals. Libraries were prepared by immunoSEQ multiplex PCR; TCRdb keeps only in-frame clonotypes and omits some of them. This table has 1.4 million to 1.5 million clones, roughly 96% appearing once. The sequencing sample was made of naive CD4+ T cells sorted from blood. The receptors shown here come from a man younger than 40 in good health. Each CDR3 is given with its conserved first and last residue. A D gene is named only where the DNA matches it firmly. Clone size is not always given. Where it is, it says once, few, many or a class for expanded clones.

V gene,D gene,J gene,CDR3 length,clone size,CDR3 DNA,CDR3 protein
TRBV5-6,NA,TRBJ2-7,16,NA,TGTGCCAGCAGCTTGGTGAGGGTTGGGGTTTACTACGAGCAGTACTTC,CASSLVRVGVYYEQYF
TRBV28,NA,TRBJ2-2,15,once,TGTGCCAGCACAACACCCCCCGCCCAGGCCGGGGAGCTGTTTTTT,CASTTPPAQAGELFF
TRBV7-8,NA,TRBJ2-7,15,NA,TGTGCCAGCAGCTTGTGGAGCCAGGTAGCCTACGAGCAGTACTTC,CASSLWSQVAYEQYF
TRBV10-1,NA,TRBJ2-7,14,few,TGCGCCAGCAGTGAGTCGAAACAGGGTAACGAGCAGTACTTC,CASSESKQGNEQYF
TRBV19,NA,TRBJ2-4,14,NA,TGTGCCAGTACCCCACGGGAGTCCAAAAACATTCAGTACTTC,CASTPRESKNIQYF
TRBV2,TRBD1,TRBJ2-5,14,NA,TGTGCCAGCAGTGAAGAGAACAGGGGGGAGACCCAGTACTTC,CASSEENRGETQYF
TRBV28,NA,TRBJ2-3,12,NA,TGTGCCAGCAGCTGGGGGCCCGATACGCAGTATTTT,CASSWGPDTQYF
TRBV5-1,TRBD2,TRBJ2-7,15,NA,TGCGCCAGCAGCCCGGTGGTAGCGGGAAACTACGAGCAGTACTTC,CASSPVVAGNYEQYF
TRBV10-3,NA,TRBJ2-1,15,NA,TGTGCCATCAGTGAGTCGGGTGGGGCTGGGAATGAGCAGTTCTTC,CAISESGGAGNEQFF
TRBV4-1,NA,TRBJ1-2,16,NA,TGCGCCAGCAGCCAACCATACACGGGGCAGCACTATGGCTACACCTTC,CASSQPYTGQHYGYTF
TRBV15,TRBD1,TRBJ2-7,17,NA,TGTGCCACCAGCAGAGAATTGAGAACAGGGGACGGCAACGAGCAGTACTTC,CATSRELRTGDGNEQYF
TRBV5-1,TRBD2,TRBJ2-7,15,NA,TGCGCCAGCAGCTCGACTAGCGGGAGTACCTACGAGCAGTACTTC,CASSSTSGSTYEQYF
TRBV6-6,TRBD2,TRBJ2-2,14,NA,TGTGCCAGCAGTAAGCGGGAGTCGACCGGGGAGCTGTTTTTT,CASSKRESTGELFF
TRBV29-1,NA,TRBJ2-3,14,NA,TGCAGCGTCGACCGGGGGTCTAGCCCAGATACGCAGTATTTT,CSVDRGSSPDTQYF
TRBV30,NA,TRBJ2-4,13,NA,TGTGCCTGGAGTAATAGCGGTAAAAACATTCAGTACTTC,CAWSNSGKNIQYF
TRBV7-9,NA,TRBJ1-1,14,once,TGTGCCAGCAGCCTCATAACACTCGGCACTGAAGCTTTCTTT,CASSLITLGTEAFF
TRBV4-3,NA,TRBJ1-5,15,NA,TGCGCCAGCAGCCAAGATGGAGGGGCCTCTCAGCCCCAGCATTTT,CASSQDGGASQPQHF
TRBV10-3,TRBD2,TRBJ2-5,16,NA,TGTGCCATCAGTGTTATTGGCGGGAGTCGGCAAGAGACCCAGTACTTC,CAISVIGGSRQETQYF
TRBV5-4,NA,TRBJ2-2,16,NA,TGTGCCAGCAGCCCGGCCCCAGGGGCGGGCACCGGGGAGCTGTTTTTT,CASSPAPGAGTGELFF
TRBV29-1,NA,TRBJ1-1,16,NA,TGCAGCGTCGGGGGGCAGCCGGGCGGGAGGTACACTGAAGCTTTCTTT,CSVGGQPGGRYTEAFF
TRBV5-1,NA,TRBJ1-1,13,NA,TGCGCCAGCAGCTTGATGCCCTACACTGAAGCTTTCTTT,CASSLMPYTEAFF
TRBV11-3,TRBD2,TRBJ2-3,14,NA,TGTGCCAGCAGCCCTAGCGGGTCCACAGATACGCAGTATTTT,CASSPSGSTDTQYF
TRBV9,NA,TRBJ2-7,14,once,TGTGCCAGCAGCGTAGATTACTCCTCCTACGAGCAGTACTTC,CASSVDYSSYEQYF
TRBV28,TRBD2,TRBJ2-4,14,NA,TGTGCCAGCAGTAATAGCGGGAGAACGTACATTCAGTACTTC,CASSNSGRTYIQYF
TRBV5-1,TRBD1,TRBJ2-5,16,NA,TGCGCCAGCAGCTTGGGACAGGGGAGTAGTGTAGAGACCCAGTACTTC,CASSLGQGSSVETQYF
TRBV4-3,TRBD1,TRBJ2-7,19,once,TGCGCCAGCAGCCAAGATCCACCCGGTAGGGGGCGACCATCCTACGAGCAGTACTTC,CASSQDPPGRGRPSYEQYF
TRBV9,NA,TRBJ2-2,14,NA,TGTGCCAGCAGCGTCGGCGTACCCACCGGGGAGCTGTTTTTT,CASSVGVPTGELFF
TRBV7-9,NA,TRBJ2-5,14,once,TGTGCCAGCAGCCAAAGGGGTTACCAAGAGACCCAGTACTTC,CASSQRGYQETQYF
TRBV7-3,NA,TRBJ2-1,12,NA,TGTGCCAGCAGCTTTCCAGGCACTGAGCAGTTCTTC,CASSFPGTEQFF
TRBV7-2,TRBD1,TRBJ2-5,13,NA,TGTGCCAGCAGCACCCGACAGGGTGGGACCCAGTACTTC,CASSTRQGGTQYF
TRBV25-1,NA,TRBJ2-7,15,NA,TGTGCCAGCAGTGAATCTTCAATGTTGGTGCACGAGCAGTACTTC,CASSESSMLVHEQYF
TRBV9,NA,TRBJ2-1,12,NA,TGTGCCAGCAGCGTAGCCCCCCATGAGCAGTTCTTC,CASSVAPHEQFF
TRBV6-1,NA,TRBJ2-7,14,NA,TGTGCCAGCAGTGGGCAGGGACTGACCTACGAGCAGTACTTC,CASSGQGLTYEQYF
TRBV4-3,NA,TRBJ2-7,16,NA,TGCGCCAGCAGCCAAGATACAGCCGGCGGCACCTACGAGCAGTACTTC,CASSQDTAGGTYEQYF
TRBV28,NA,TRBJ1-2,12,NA,TGTGCCAGCGGGAGCGCTTACGGCGGCTACACCTTC,CASGSAYGGYTF
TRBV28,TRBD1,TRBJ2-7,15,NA,TGTGCCAGCAGTGAACCGGGACAGGGGACCTACGAGCAGTACTTC,CASSEPGQGTYEQYF
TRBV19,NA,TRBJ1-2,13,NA,TGTGCCAGTAGTATACTTCCTAACTATGGCTACACCTTC,CASSILPNYGYTF
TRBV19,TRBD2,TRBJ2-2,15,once,TGTGCCAGTAGCGGGGCTAGCGGGAACACCGGGGAGCTGTTTTTT,CASSGASGNTGELFF
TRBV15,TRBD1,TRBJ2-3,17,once,TGTGCCACCAGCAGGGGACAGGCTATGTGGGGCACAGATACGCAGTATTTT,CATSRGQAMWGTDTQYF
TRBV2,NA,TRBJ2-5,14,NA,TGTGCCAGCACCGGCGGGGACAGCCAAGAGACCCAGTACTTC,CASTGGDSQETQYF
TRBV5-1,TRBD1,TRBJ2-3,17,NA,TGCGCCAGCATCCCCTATACGGGGACAGGGGATGCAGATACGCAGTATTTT,CASIPYTGTGDADTQYF
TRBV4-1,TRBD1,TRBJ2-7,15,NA,TGCGCCAGCAGCCAGCCAAACAGGGGGCAATACGAGCAGTACTTC,CASSQPNRGQYEQYF
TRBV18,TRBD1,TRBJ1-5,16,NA,TGTGCCAGCTCCCAAGGGACAGGGACGGCGGTTCGGCCCCAGCATTTT,CASSQGTGTAVRPQHF
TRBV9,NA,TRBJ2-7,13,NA,TGTGCCAGCAGCGTAGTGGGGGGTGGCGAGCAGTACTTC,CASSVVGGGEQYF
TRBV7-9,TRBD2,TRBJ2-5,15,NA,TGTGCCAGCAGCGTTCTAGCGGGCCCGCGGGGCACCCAGTACTTC,CASSVLAGPRGTQYF
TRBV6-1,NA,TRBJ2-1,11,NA,TGTGCCAGCACTAGGAGCAATGAGCAGTTCTTC,CASTRSNEQFF
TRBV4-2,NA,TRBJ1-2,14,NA,TGTGCCAGCAGCCAAGCCCTTCTTGGTTATGGCTACACCTTC,CASSQALLGYGYTF
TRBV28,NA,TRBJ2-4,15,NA,TGTGCCAGCAGCTATCCCACCTCCGCCAAAAACATTCAGTACTTC,CASSYPTSAKNIQYF
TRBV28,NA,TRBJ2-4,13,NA,TGTGCCAGCAGCTCTTTAACGGGTGTCATTCAGTACTTC,CASSSLTGVIQYF
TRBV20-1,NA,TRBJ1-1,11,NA,TGCAGTGCTTTACGGGACACTGAAGCTTTCTTT,CSALRDTEAFF
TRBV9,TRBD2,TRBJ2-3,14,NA,TGTGCCAGCAGCGTACAGGGCGGGAGGGATACGCAGTATTTT,CASSVQGGRDTQYF
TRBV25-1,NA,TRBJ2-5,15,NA,TGTGCCAGCAGTGAATCCCGCGGAGCGGGAGAGACCCAGTACTTC,CASSESRGAGETQYF
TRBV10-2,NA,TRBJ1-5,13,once,TGCGCCAGCAGTGGAAATGGTAATCAGCCCCAGCATTTT,CASSGNGNQPQHF
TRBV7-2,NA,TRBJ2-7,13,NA,TGTGCCAGCAGCTTCGTTCCGGCCTACGAGCAGTACTTC,CASSFVPAYEQYF
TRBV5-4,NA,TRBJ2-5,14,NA,TGTGCCAGCGGACTCGAATCGACCAGGGAGACCCAGTACTTC,CASGLESTRETQYF
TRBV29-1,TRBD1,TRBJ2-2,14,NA,TGCAGCGTTGATTTACAGGGGGCCACCGGGGAGCTGTTTTTT,CSVDLQGATGELFF
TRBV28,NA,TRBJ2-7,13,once,TGTGCCAGCAGTTTCAGGAGGGACTACGAGCAGTACTTC,CASSFRRDYEQYF
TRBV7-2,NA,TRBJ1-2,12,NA,TGTGCCAGCAGCGGAGATAACTATGGCTACACCTTC,CASSGDNYGYTF
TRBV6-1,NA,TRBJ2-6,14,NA,TGTGCCAGCAACAGAAACTCTGGGGCCAACGTCCTGACTTTC,CASNRNSGANVLTF